The source of this T cell receptor (beta chain) is a study of T cells after yellow fever vaccination. TCRdb analysed the 5' RACE reads with MiXCR anew, one entry per CDR3 protein. Of a few hundred thousand distinct CDR3 sequences in the sample, over 15% were seen once. The junction had 5 bases not matched to a gene; V was cut back by 6 bases and J by 1 base. The CDR3 sequence is 16 residues long. Specimen: PBMCs, collected before the yellow fever booster vaccination. The rearrangement links TRBV12-3 or TRBV12-4 to TRBJ2-2, with 10 bases that match TRBD1. This TCR was sampled from a man between 18 and 29 years old who received the YFV17D yellow fever vaccine. This chain's CDR3 is CASSERTGGNTGELFF. In DNA, the CDR3 is TGTGCCAGCAGCGAACGGACAGGGGGGAACACCGGGGAGCTGTTTTTT.